This section outlines one T cell receptor (beta chain) sequence together with its context. Its antigen specificity is not known. Base qualities are not recorded, but no much larger clone differs from it by a single base. This sample was included in a study of blood T cell repertoires in COVID-19 (TCRdb year 2020). Context from the whole study: The collaborator samples originated in the United States, Italy and Spain and spanned the acute and convalescent phases of COVID-19. The dataset comprised deeply sampled blood TCRbeta repertoires from subjects exposed to, actively infected with, or recovered from COVID-19. Where available, HLA class I and class II types were taken from metadata supplied by the sample provider and were not determined by assay-based typing. The sample metadata nearly always contained a de-identified subject ID, COVID-19 status, age in years and sex. The prospective study material was composed of cDNA or gDNA derived from T cells, B-cell-depleted T cells, or PBMCs. The repertoires were released in a freely available public database meant as a resource for research on the immune response to SARS-CoV-2. The samples were drawn from two sources: the first 160 participants of the ongoing ImmuneRACE study, and 950 to 1,500 subjects contributed by 6 global collaborators. Paper-wide results and their limitations: Clinical and demographic metadata were provided uncurated, with the amount varying by source and participant.

Spanning cysteine to phenylalanine, the CDR3 consists of 16 amino acids. Only CDR3 DNA remains: 48 bases, in frame from the first base. Reading the germline V gene gives CDR1 SGHRS and CDR2 YFSETQ. V is shortened by 0 bases, J by 1 base, and the region joining them spans 13 bases. TCRbeta CDR3 regions were amplified from genomic DNA using the immunoSEQ Assay, a bias-controlled multiplex PCR. In the authors' own workflow: Nucleated cell counts per sample were estimated from amplification of reference gene primers within the assay. To quantify the absolute abundance of each unique TCRbeta CDR3 rearrangement, sequence reads were collapsed and filtered. For each sample, productive Simpson clonality was calculated as the square root of Simpson's diversity index across productive rearrangements. What TCRdb holds here is the immuneACCESS table cut down to in-frame rearrangements. Part of the clones is not present; checked against another copy, under half of the missing clones reflect an unresolved V gene, and the others are unexplained. The V and J calls and clone size are taken from that table; D and trimming were inferred from the DNA. The sample table shows 150,000 to 250,000 clones, and roughly 77% are seen once. The top ten constitute under 7% of the sample.

One collaborating source in Seattle enrolled patients during active infection and followed them longitudinally through the course of disease. Whole blood was collected in K2EDTA tubes by collaborating institutions according to the institutions' own protocols. For TCRbeta analysis, collaborators shipped samples in one of three forms: frozen whole blood, isolated PBMCs, or DNA extracted from either of those sample types. This TCR came from a woman between 35 and 50 years old with COVID-19, enrolled during active disease. Sequenced material: peripheral blood. In this chain, TRBV5-1 is recombined with TRBJ2-5; the best D guess is TRBD2, with 6 bases matching. The CDR3 region reads CASSLAGASAQETQYF. The nucleotides are TGCGCCAGCAGCTTGGCTGGGGCTAGCGCCCAAGAGACCCAGTACTTC. The full variable domain, with segments outside the CDR3 supplied by the reference TRBV5-1 and TRBJ2-5 proteins, appears as KAGVTQTPRYLIKTRGQQVTLSCSPISGHRSVSWYQQTPGQGLQFLFEYFSETQRNKGNFPGRFSGRQFSNSRSEMNVSTLELGDSALYLCASSLAGASAQETQYFGPGTRLLVL.